The text below deals with one TCR beta chain. Its antigen specificity is not known. Base qualities are missing; no much larger clone stands one base away. This same CDR3 is encoded by further DNA sequences in the sample. The sample originates from a study of shared clonotypes between healthy human individuals (TCRdb year 2020). Study-wide context: Two women and a few men aged 18 to 49 years were included in the cohort. Each donor's leukapheresis produced roughly between roughly 0.94 and 9.5 billion PBMCs. To increase sequencing depth and limit assay-specific biases, TCR repertoire library preparation and sequencing were carried out by different laboratories using diverse techniques. For each donor, CD4 naive and CD4 memory were each run on three plates, CD8 naive on two plates, and CD8 memory on one plate. Blood TCR repertoires of about 5 healthy adults were deeply sequenced to estimate repertoire size and the extent of clonotype sharing between individuals. The paper's findings and limits, for the study overall: Naive subsets generally had larger estimated clonotype richness than memory subsets. Compared with non-shared clonotypes, the clonotypes found in all four sorted-subset donors had higher generation probabilities. Even with the large sequencing depth, rarefaction of the sorted-subset datasets indicated that sequencing was incomplete. Pairwise subsampling led to the expectation that sequencing depth would affect the degree of clonotype sharing among donors. Because the study included a small number of donors, the genetic and exposure-history diversity represented was limited. Sharing across a few donors was observed for around 5% of naive CD4, 3% to 3.5% of naive CD8, about 2.5% of memory CD4, and 0.4% of memory CD8 clonotypes. Sampling was limited to blood, and TCR repertoires in tissue likely differ from TCR repertoires in blood.

For the CD8 naive samples, CD45RO-negative cells were positively selected for CCR7, yielding a CD45RA+CCR7+ population from which TemRA cells were excluded. Donors were healthy HIV-negative adults with no recently reported acute infections or vaccinations. Every donor was a Caucasian adult residing in Nashville, Tennessee, USA. Blood was collected by leukapheresis, and PBMCs were isolated by Ficoll-Histopaque density gradient centrifugation and then cryopreserved in liquid nitrogen vapor phase. Analytical flow cytometry was used to check the purity and quantity of every magnetically sorted T cell population. Genomic DNA was isolated from each sorted fraction and quantified by UV absorbance on a Nanodrop 2000c. V lost 5 bases and J lost 3 bases; the stretch between them is 4 bases long. From the cysteine through the phenylalanine, the CDR3 covers 12 amino acids. The sequence is cut down to CDR3 DNA, 36 bases in frame from base 1. CDR1 and CDR2 were assigned from the germline V gene as MDHEN and SYDVKM.

TCR CDR3 regions were amplified from genomic DNA by multiplex PCR using the deep immunoSEQ assay. Genomic DNA extracted from each cell subset was distributed evenly over all wells of several immunoSEQ 96-well plates, and each plate served as one replicate. For sorted subsets, around 0.2 ug of genomic DNA, equivalent to roughly 30,000 T cell genomes, went into each replicate PCR. Purified libraries were quantified with a Qubit 3.0 fluorometer, sized on a Bioanalyzer 2100, and re-quantified with the KAPA Library Quantification kit. A separate single-read 150-cycle Illumina NextSeq 550 flow cell was used to sequence each immunoSEQ 96-well plate. Regarding the original processing steps: Because the immunoSEQ output held only junctional sequences and lacked quality scores, the filtering could not match the filtering applied to full-length reads. To assign V/J genes and CDR3, sequences were annotated using PyIR, a Python wrapper for IgBLAST v1.9, with IMGT germline references. Reads with weak V/J assignments (E-value above 1e-6), missing CDR3, stop codons, out-of-frame junctions, or ambiguous translated residues were removed. V3J clonotypes were defined by identical inferred V gene, J gene, and CDR3 amino acid sequence. The percentage overlap between two repertoires was calculated by dividing the number of shared unique clonotypes by the size of the smaller repertoire. Three approaches were used to assess repertoire richness: RTK rarefaction, the Chao1 estimator, and Recon v2.1 estimates of unobserved clonotypes. OLGA was used to compute generation probabilities for all TCRbeta clonotypes that the gDNA method yielded from a handful of donors. Here the immuneACCESS table is served through TCRdb, limited to in-frame sequences with V and J called. Missing clones are a known gap in these copies; in checked studies unresolved V genes cover under half, and the rest lacks a known reason. V and J calls and clone size are as listed in that table; D and trimming were resolved from the DNA. This sample has 560,000 or so clones in its table, and about 95% of those were observed once. The ten largest clonotypes hold 0.11% of the sample.

Source material: naive CD8+ T cells sorted from blood. Read against the paper, the sample's cell subset or site label means: CD45RA+CCR7+. This clonotype was sampled from a woman under 40 in good health. The receptor chain draws on TRBV28 and TRBJ2-2, with the D gene call left open. CDR3 region: CASSLDTGELFF. The bases read TGTGCCAGCAGTCTTGACACCGGGGAGCTGTTTTTT.